This TCR beta chain was obtained from a study of CD8 T cells in ankylosing spondylitis. The V gene's germline CDR1 is MNHEY and CDR2 SMNVEV (reference sequence). V gave up 5 bases and J gave up 6 bases, with 17 bases separating them. This CDR3 comprises 14 residues. This clonotype was found many times. Its antigen is unknown. Study-wide findings and caveats: Significant enrichment of disease-linked clones was reportedly seen in matched ankylosing spondylitis synovial fluid. In ankylosing spondylitis blood, a motif of roughly 8 highly homologous TCR beta variants appeared characteristic.

By quantitative 5'-RACE with molecular barcodes, the TCR beta libraries were made. Each CDR3 protein gets one entry after TCRdb re-called the 5' RACE reads with MiXCR. The table has about 210,000 distinct CDR3 sequences, about 7% seen once. Source material: blood, either unsorted or a sorted T cell fraction (not recorded which). The chain joins TRBV27 to TRBJ2-7; D not resolved. This TCR came from a male donor with ankylosing spondylitis. The CDR3 loop is CASSPAVLYPEQYF. CDR3 coding DNA: TGTGCCAGCAGTCCCGCAGTCTTGTATCCCGAGCAGTACTTC.